This record concerns one TCR beta chain sequence. This specimen belongs to a study of blood T cell repertoires in COVID-19. Researchers sorted participants into cohorts using their self-reported clinical history. The germline V and J ends were trimmed by 1 base and 0 bases, with 11 bases remaining between them. In germline, CDR1 is SGHKS, CDR2 YYEKEE (reference sequence). This CDR3 spans 15 amino acids. Profiled with immunoSEQ multiplex PCR; TCRdb holds only in-frame clones, not every one. The table shows roughly 180,000 clones, with roughly 80% occurring only once. The sequence was collected from a woman aged 40 to 55 with acute COVID-19. The material sequenced was PBMCs or T cells enriched from blood (not recorded which). V gene TRBV5-5 combines with J gene TRBJ2-7; D perhaps matches TRBD1 (5 bases). The CDR3 nucleotides are TGTGCCAGCAGCTTGCAGGGCCTCAGCTCCTACGAGCAGTACTTC. It yields the protein CASSLQGLSSYEQYF.